This entry is about one T cell receptor (beta chain). The target antigen is unknown. The same CDR3 is also encoded by other DNA sequences in this sample. These donors counted as nominally healthy when sampled, but unrecorded immune exposures were likely. The data belong to a study of cytomegalovirus exposure and HLA in healthy donors. It was with 60 Vbeta and 13 Jbeta primers that the PCR ran. The protocol was immunoSEQ multiplex PCR, while the TCRdb copy is restricted to in-frame clones and leaves out a portion. In the table there are 150,000 to 250,000 clones, roughly 80% of which are singletons. Germline V gives CDR1 MDHEN, CDR2 SYDVKM. With 5 bases removed from V and 4 bases from J, the gap between germline ends came to 9 bases. This CDR3 is 12 amino acids long. Study-wide results and caveats: There were 160 or so TCR beta chains listed as cytomegalovirus-associated.

The sequence derives from a woman aged 45-60 years in good health and CMV-seropositive. The specimen sequenced was PBMCs. V usage is TRBV28 and J usage is TRBJ2-7; maybe TRBD2 (5 bases). CDR3 in amino acids: CASSPRGYEQYF. The DNA of the CDR3 is TGTGCCAGCAGTCCCCGGGGTTACGAGCAGTACTTC.